The 32 T cell receptor beta chains listed next were all sequenced from one sample in a study of blood T cells in healthy people across ages. Primers used in a second PCR of roughly 6 to 11 cycles were a sample-barcoded 5' primer and a J-beta primer mix. TCRdb called the 5' RACE reads again in MiXCR, with one record for every CDR3 protein. The sample holds about 970,000 distinct CDR3 sequences, around 54% seen once. The sequencing input was blood. Source of these receptors: a woman aged 55-69 years in good health.

The CDR3 is CASSPGPGSGNIQYF. The CDR3 nucleotides read TGTGCCAGCTCACCGGGGCCAGGGTCAGGGAACATTCAGTACTTC. The V gene is TRBV18, the J gene TRBJ2-4; possible D gene TRBD1, 5 bases. Germline CDR1 is KGHSH and CDR2 is LQKENI. V was trimmed by 3 bases and J by 7 bases, leaving 16 bases between them. The CDR3 runs 15 residues.

The sample holds many counts of this clonotype. J is TRBJ2-7 and V is TRBV29-1; TRBD2 matches at 7 bases. CDR3 length equals 13 residues. The germline V gene encodes CDR1 SQVTM and CDR2 ANQGSEA. The trim removed 8 bases at V and 5 bases at J, leaving 12 bases unmatched. CDR3 in DNA: TGCAGCATTCGCGCGGGAGTGGACCACGAGCAGTACTTC. Its translation: CSIRAGVDHEQYF.

The CDR3 nucleotides read TGTGCCAGCAGCTTAGCGGGGTCGCAAAAGCAGTACTTC. Its protein is CASSLAGSQKQYF. This rearrangement joins TRBV7-2 to TRBJ2-4, with no clear D. Germline V gives CDR1 SGHTA, CDR2 FQGNSA. The CDR3 spans 13 residues. Trimming stripped 0 bases from V and 13 bases from J, with 13 bases between.

This clonotype was detected once. The chain couples TRBV7-8 to TRBJ1-5; 7 bases line up with TRBD1. Losses at the gene ends were 2 bases for V and 6 bases for J; bases not matched to a gene: 7. The CDR3 spans 15 residues. Germline CDR1 reads SGHVS; CDR2 reads FQNEAQ. In DNA, the CDR3 is TGTGCCAGCAGCTTACGACAGGGTGGGAGTCAGCCCCAGCATTTT. Translated, it gives CASSLRQGGSQPQHF.

The chain is built from TRBV12-3 or TRBV12-4 and TRBJ2-5; 7 nucleotides align to TRBD1. The CDR3 sequence is 14 residues long. V gave up 6 bases and J gave up 5 bases; unmatched junction bases: 9. CDR3 amino acids: CASSPTGPLETQYF. CDR3 DNA sequence: TGTGCCAGCAGCCCGACAGGGCCCTTGGAGACCCAGTACTTC.

This clonotype has more than one count but fewer than ten. The rearrangement joins TRBV9 to TRBJ2-5; 9 positions match TRBD1. The V gene's germline CDR1 is SGDLS and CDR2 YYNGEE. The CDR3 consists of 15 residues. V gave up 0 bases and J gave up 0 bases; unmatched junction bases: 0. CDR3 nucleotide sequence: TGTGCCAGCAGCGTAGGGGACAGGGACCAAGAGACCCAGTACTTC. Encoded protein: CASSVGDRDQETQYF.

This clonotype was seen more than once but under ten times. The chain recombines TRBV29-1 with TRBJ1-5, with no clear D. Looked up from germline, CDR1 is SQVTM and CDR2 is ANQGSEA. This CDR3 is 13 amino acids long. V shed 4 bases and J shed 3 bases, with 10 bases lying between them. CDR3 in amino acids: CSVVGGINQPQHF. CDR3 bases: TGCAGCGTTGTGGGAGGGATCAATCAGCCCCAGCATTTT. Together with reference TRBV29-1 and TRBJ1-5, the CDR3 gives the full variable domain: SAVISQKPSRDICQRGTSLTIQCQVDSQVTMMFWYRQQPGQSLTLIATANQGSEATYESGFVIDKFPISRPNLTFSTLTVSNMSPEDSSIYLCSVVGGINQPQHFGDGTRLSIL.

This clonotype was seen a few times. The chain combines TRBV7-3 with TRBJ2-3; maybe TRBD1 (6 bases). Trimming pared 4 bases from V and 5 bases from J, leaving 13 bases between. Germline assignment: CDR1 SGHTA and CDR2 FQGTGA. The CDR3 is made up of 14 amino acids. Here the CDR3 DNA reads TGTGCCAGCAGCTCCGACAGGTGGCAAGATACGCAGTATTTT. It codes for CASSSDRWQDTQYF.

This clonotype was counted a few times. The chain employs TRBV20-1 and TRBJ2-1; the match to TRBD2 covers 12 bases. From germline, CDR1 is DFQATT and CDR2 SNEGSKA (reference sequence). The CDR3 length is 16 residues. V dropped 2 bases and J dropped 6; count of bases not matched to a gene: 8. CDR3 residues: CSARLAGGPRSNEQFF. The CDR3 coding sequence is TGCAGTGCTAGACTAGCGGGAGGGCCACGCTCCAATGAGCAGTTCTTC.

This chain links TRBV13 with TRBJ2-6; D call uncertain. The germline V gene encodes CDR1 PRHDT and CDR2 FYEKMQ (reference sequence). Trimming took off 3 bases at V and 0 bases at J, with 12 bases between the two ends. The CDR3 has 17 residues. The DNA for the CDR3 is TGTGCCAGCAGCTTTCGCTCTACGGGCTCTGGGGCCAACGTCCTGACTTTC. Translating gives CASSFRSTGSGANVLTF.

The chain has TRBV20-1 and TRBJ1-2, with a possible D match to TRBD1 (6 bases). The V gene lost 5 bases and the J gene lost 12 bases, with 22 bases spanning the gap. Germline V lookup: CDR1 DFQATT, CDR2 SNEGSKA (reference sequence). The length of the CDR3 is 13 residues. The CDR3 is CSAQGFAEGEDTF. The CDR3 nucleotides read TGCAGTGCTCAGGGGTTCGCCGAGGGAGAGGACACCTTC.

The sample holds a few counts of this clonotype. The chain joins TRBV15 to TRBJ2-1; D gene unclear. Trimming pared 3 bases from V and 7 bases from J, leaving 19 bases between. In germline, CDR1 is LNHNV, CDR2 YYDKDF (reference sequence). This CDR3 is built from 16 residues. The CDR3: CATSSRSRSYGNEQFF. For the CDR3, the DNA is TGTGCCACCAGCAGTAGAAGCCGCTCTTATGGGAATGAGCAGTTCTTC.

This clonotype was detected only a few times. At one end, the junction sequence differs from germline, possibly due to a read error. The chain recombines TRBV5-1 with TRBJ2-3, with 7 nucleotides matching TRBD2. This CDR3 spans 14 amino acids. Germline-derived CDR1 and CDR2 are SGHRS and YFSETQ. The DNA of the CDR3 is TGTGCCAGCAGCTTAGAGGCGGGAGCGGATACGCAGTATTTT. Protein product: CASSLEAGADTQYF.

The gene calls are TRBV20-1 and TRBJ2-5; 8 bases match TRBD1. The DNA end is a closer match to TRBJ2-7, so the J assignment may be wrong. This CDR3 is 15 amino acids long. Germline V gene sequence: CDR1 DFQATT, CDR2 SNEGSKA (reference sequence). This CDR3 is CSAKSPGQALYEQYF. CDR3 nucleotides: TGCAGTGCTAAATCCCCGGGACAGGCCCTCTACGAGCAGTACTTC.

This clonotype was counted a few times. The V gene is TRBV7-2, the J gene TRBJ2-3, with D perhaps matching TRBD1 or TRBD2 (6 bases each). V was pared by 6 bases and J by 2 bases, with 12 bases between. The CDR3 is 14 amino acids. Germline assignment: CDR1 SGHTA and CDR2 FQGNSA. Here the CDR3 DNA reads TGTGCCAGCAGGCGGGACACGAACACAGATACGCAGTATTTT. It encodes CASRRDTNTDTQYF.

This clonotype occurred many times. The V and J genes are TRBV20-1 and TRBJ2-1; the match to TRBD2 covers 13 bases. The CDR3 runs to 17 residues. In germline, CDR1 is DFQATT, CDR2 SNEGSKA (reference sequence). V lost 3 bases, J lost 6 bases, and 11 bases stayed unmatched. CDR3 protein: CSARELAGGPGGNEQFF. Written as DNA, the CDR3 is TGCAGTGCTAGGGAACTAGCGGGAGGGCCGGGGGGCAATGAGCAGTTCTTC.

The chain joins TRBV6-5 to TRBJ1-1; D is unresolved. Germline V gene data show CDR1 as MNHEY and CDR2 as SVGAGI. This CDR3 is 12 amino acids long. V was cut by 2 bases and J by 6 bases, with 7 bases left in between. The CDR3: CASSYAASEAFF. The CDR3 DNA sequence: TGTGCCAGCAGTTACGCGGCTTCTGAAGCTTTCTTT.

The CDR3 reads CASSYKAGTGAGYEQYF. The DNA of the CDR3 is TGCGCCAGCAGCTATAAAGCTGGGACGGGAGCAGGTTACGAGCAGTACTTC. The chain is built from TRBV4-1 and TRBJ2-7; a possible D gene is TRBD2 (6 bases). CDR3 size: 17 residues. Germline loops: CDR1 MGHRA, CDR2 YSYEKL. Between the trimmed V and J ends, which lost 5 bases and 4 bases, there was a span of 24 bases.

The chain recombines TRBV29-1 with TRBJ2-1; 11 nucleotides agree with TRBD2. The germline V gene encodes CDR1 SQVTM and CDR2 ANQGSEA. CDR3 length: 14 amino acids. The J segment lost 5 bases and the V segment lost 6 bases, leaving 6 bases of the junction unmatched. The CDR3 DNA reads TGCAGCGTCGGGGGACTAGCGGATAACAATGAGCAGTTCTTC. This sequence encodes CSVGGLADNNEQFF.

This clonotype was counted a few times. The V gene is TRBV10-3, the J gene TRBJ2-1; tentatively, D is TRBD1 (6 bases). Deletions cut 6 bases from V and 6 bases from J, with 12 bases between. This CDR3 spans 13 amino acids. Germline CDR1 reads ENHRY; CDR2 reads SYGVKD. The CDR3 coding sequence is TGTGCCATCAGCGCACAGGGCCCCAATGAGCAGTTCTTC. Translating it yields CAISAQGPNEQFF.

The V gene is TRBV4-2, the J gene TRBJ2-3; D unclear. This CDR3 is built from 15 residues. Germline CDR1 is LGHNA and CDR2 is YNFKEQ. Trimming left V 3 bases short and J 5 bases short, with 15 bases between. The CDR3 region has the DNA TGTGCCAGCAGCCAGGGGTCGCTTTCCGTAGATACGCAGTATTTT. Its protein product is CASSQGSLSVDTQYF.

CDR3 sequence: CASSQAGPRETQYF. CDR3 coding DNA: TGCGCCAGCAGTCAAGCAGGTCCCCGGGAGACCCAGTACTTC. The V gene is TRBV23-1, the J gene TRBJ2-5; D remains ambiguous. TRBV23-1 is an open reading frame whose function is uncertain. V lost 2 bases to trimming and J lost 5 bases, with 12 bases between them. The CDR3 covers 14 residues.

The chain couples TRBV2 to TRBJ2-1; D unclear. Trimming took 3 bases from V and 4 from J, leaving 16 bases between them. CDR3 length: 16 residues. Per the germline V gene, CDR1 is SNHLY and CDR2 is FYNNEI. The CDR3 bases are TGTGCCAGCAGTGACGATGGCGGTCCCCCGTACAATGAGCAGTTCTTC. Protein product: CASSDDGGPPYNEQFF.

This clonotype was recorded once. The V gene is TRBV3-1, the J gene TRBJ1-4; the match to TRBD1 covers 9 bases. This CDR3 region has 16 residues. Germline V CDR1 and CDR2: LGHDT, YNNKEL (reference sequence). Trimming took 5 bases from V and 3 from J; bases not matched to a gene: 7. The CDR3 DNA is TGTGCCAGCAGCTTCCGTGGACAGGGGCCTAATGAAAAACTGTTTTTT. Amino acids: CASSFRGQGPNEKLFF.

The chain uses TRBV5-1 and TRBJ2-1; 10 bases are a match to TRBD2. In germline, CDR1 is SGHRS, CDR2 YFSETQ. Trimming at V came to 0 bases and at J to 2 bases, leaving 2 bases not matched to a gene. The CDR3 totals 16 residues. The CDR3 sequence: CASSLVLAGTYNEQFF. In nucleotides, the CDR3 is TGCGCCAGCAGCTTGGTACTAGCGGGAACCTACAATGAGCAGTTCTTC. Supplemented by reference TRBV5-1 and TRBJ2-1, the full variable domain reads KAGVTQTPRYLIKTRGQQVTLSCSPISGHRSVSWYQQTPGQGLQFLFEYFSETQRNKGNFPGRFSGRQFSNSRSEMNVSTLELGDSALYLCASSLVLAGTYNEQFFGPGTRLTVL.

The chain recombines TRBV6-2 or TRBV6-3 with TRBJ2-3, with D uncertain. The CDR3 runs 14 residues. V was trimmed by 2 bases and J by 6 bases, leaving 12 bases between them. From germline, CDR1 is MNHEY and CDR2 SVGEGT. The CDR3 reads CASSYRGPPDTQYF. CDR3 DNA: TGTGCCAGCAGTTACAGAGGCCCTCCGGATACGCAGTATTTT.

This clonotype was found a few times. The chain joins TRBV27 to TRBJ2-5; tentative D call: TRBD2 (6 bases). Germline lookup yields CDR1 MNHEY and CDR2 SMNVEV (reference sequence). V dropped 5 bases and J dropped 4 bases, with 14 bases sitting between them. The CDR3 is 14 residues long. CDR3 sequence (DNA): TGTGCCAGCAGTCCTCGGAGGGAGATAGAGACCCAGTACTTC. This encodes CASSPRREIETQYF.

The chain has TRBV18 and TRBJ2-7; D is unclear. The germline V and J ends were trimmed by 1 base and 5 bases, with 15 bases remaining between them. Looked up from germline, CDR1 is KGHSH and CDR2 is LQKENI. The CDR3 is made up of 15 amino acids. The CDR3 protein is CASSPLIAGRNEQYF. The CDR3 DNA sequence: TGTGCCAGCTCACCACTTATAGCAGGCCGGAACGAGCAGTACTTC.

This sequence joins TRBV28 and TRBJ1-1; tentative D call: TRBD1 (6 bases). The CDR3 length is 15 residues. Trimming stripped 6 bases from V and 4 bases from J, with 18 bases between. From germline, CDR1 is MDHEN and CDR2 SYDVKM. DNA of the CDR3: TGTGCCAGCAGGTTTGACAGGTGGGGGCTCACTGAAGCTTTCTTT. It encodes CASRFDRWGLTEAFF.

This clonotype was detected only a few times. This sequence joins TRBV6-5 and TRBJ2-4; 13 nucleotides align to TRBD2. V shed 2 bases and J 7 bases; nucleotides not matched to a gene: 11. Germline CDR1 is MNHEY and CDR2 is SVGAGI. CDR3 length: 18 amino acids. The CDR3 nucleotides are TGTGCCAGCAGTTACACAGGACTAGCGGGAGCGGGGGGCAACATTCAGTACTTC. Amino acid sequence: CASSYTGLAGAGGNIQYF.

This clonotype occurred a few times. The V call is TRBV7-2, the J call TRBJ2-3, with D possibly matching TRBD2 (6 bases). Germline V gene sequence: CDR1 SGHTA, CDR2 FQGNSA. V shed 5 bases and J shed 4 bases, with 16 bases lying between them. The CDR3 has 15 amino acids. DNA for the CDR3: TGTGCCAGCAGCACCACTAGCACCAAGGCAGATACGCAGTATTTT. Its translation is CASSTTSTKADTQYF.

V usage is TRBV11-2 and J usage is TRBJ2-3; 7 nucleotides agree with TRBD2. With V trimmed by 9 bases and J by 0 bases, 9 bases remained unmatched. Germline CDR1 SGHAT, CDR2 FQNNGV. The CDR3 loop spans 15 amino acids. The CDR3 region is CASGEGGTSTDTQYF. CDR3 sequence (DNA): TGTGCCAGTGGGGAGGGCGGAACTAGCACAGATACGCAGTATTTT.